This T cell receptor beta chain was captured in a study of T cell repertoires and HLA-DP antigens. The wider study: A couple of male donors and one female donor spanned ages 18-to-29 through 60-to-69.

Regarding the study as a whole: Average cumulative frequency of previously undetected clones was under 40% against one allele and approximately 49% against the other.

Remarks on this clone: Its antigen is still unknown.

Assay: immunoSEQ multiplex PCR; the TCRdb copy retains only in-frame clones and omits some. The sample gives about 89,000 clones, about 89% of which show up once; roughly 1.5% is in the top ten. Sequenced input: CD4+ T cells from PBMCs. This TCR was recovered from a man between 50 and 59 years old in good health and CMV-seronegative.

The CDR3 coding sequence is TGTGCCAGCTCACCAACGGGGGGCGAAACTGCTGGCTACACCTTC. The encoded protein is CASSPTGGETAGYTF. The V and J genes are TRBV18 and TRBJ1-2, with D possibly being TRBD1 (6 bases). This CDR3 has 15 amino acids. Germline V lookup: CDR1 KGHSH, CDR2 LQKENI. Trimming left V 2 bases short and J 7 bases short, with 17 bases between.